This T cell receptor beta chain was recorded in a study of blood T cell repertoires in COVID-19. Study-level background: Sites in the United States, Italy and Spain provided acute and convalescent COVID-19 samples. PBMCs, B-cell-depleted T cells, or T cells provided the cDNA or gDNA that made up the material.

In the original processing: Reference gene primer amplification in the assay estimated nucleated cell counts. This table comes from immunoSEQ multiplex PCR, and its TCRdb copy is limited to in-frame clones, with some not included. V, J and clone size are taken as reported in that table, and D and trimming were inferred from the DNA itself. The sample has about 100,000 clones, around 89% seen once. Sequencing was done on a sample of peripheral blood. The clonotype was recovered from a man aged 40-49 years with active or convalescent COVID-19.

The CDR3 sequence: CATSDSGQTTYEQYF. CDR3 coding DNA: TGTGCCACCAGTGACTCCGGCCAGACTACCTACGAGCAGTACTTC. This sequence joins TRBV24-1 and TRBJ2-7, with D tentatively TRBD2 (5 bases). CDR1 is KGHDR and CDR2 is SFDVKD in the germline V gene. Trimming removed 4 bases at V and 2 bases at J, with 14 bases between. CDR3 length: 15 amino acids.